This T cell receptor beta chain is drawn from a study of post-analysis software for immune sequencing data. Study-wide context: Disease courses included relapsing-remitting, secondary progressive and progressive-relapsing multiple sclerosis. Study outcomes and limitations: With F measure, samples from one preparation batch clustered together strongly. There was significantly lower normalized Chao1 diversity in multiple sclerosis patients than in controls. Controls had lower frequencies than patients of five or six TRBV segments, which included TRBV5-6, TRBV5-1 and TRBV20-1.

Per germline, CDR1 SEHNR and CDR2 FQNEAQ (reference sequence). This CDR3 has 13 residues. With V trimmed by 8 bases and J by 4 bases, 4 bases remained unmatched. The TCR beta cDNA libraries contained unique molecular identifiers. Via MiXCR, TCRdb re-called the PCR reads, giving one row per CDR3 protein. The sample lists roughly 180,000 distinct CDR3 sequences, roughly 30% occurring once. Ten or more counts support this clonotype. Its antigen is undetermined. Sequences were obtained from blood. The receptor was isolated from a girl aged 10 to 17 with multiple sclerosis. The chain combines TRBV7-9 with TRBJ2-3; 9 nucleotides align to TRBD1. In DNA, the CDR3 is TGTGCCAGCGGCACAGGGGGCGCAGATACGCAGTATTTT. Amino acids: CASGTGGADTQYF.